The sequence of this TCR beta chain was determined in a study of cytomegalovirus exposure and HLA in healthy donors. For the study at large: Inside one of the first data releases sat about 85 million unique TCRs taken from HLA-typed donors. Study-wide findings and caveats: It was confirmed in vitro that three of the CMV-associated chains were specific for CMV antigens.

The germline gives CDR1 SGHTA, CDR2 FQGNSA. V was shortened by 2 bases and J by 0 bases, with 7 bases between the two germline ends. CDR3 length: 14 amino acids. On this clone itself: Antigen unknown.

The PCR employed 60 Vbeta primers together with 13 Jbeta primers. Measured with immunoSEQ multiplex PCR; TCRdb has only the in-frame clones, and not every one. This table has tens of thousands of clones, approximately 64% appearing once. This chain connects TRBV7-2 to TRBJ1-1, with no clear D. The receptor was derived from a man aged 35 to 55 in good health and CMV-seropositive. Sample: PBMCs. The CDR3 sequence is CASSLFRVNTEAFF. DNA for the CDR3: TGTGCCAGCAGCTTATTCCGAGTGAACACTGAAGCTTTCTTT.